Listed here are 2 T cell receptor beta chains from one sample, sequenced in a study of OX40 agonist ivuxolimab in advanced cancers. Assay used: immunoSEQ multiplex PCR; TCRdb lists only in-frame clones, some missing. The profile covers around 40,000 clones, with roughly 80% appearing a single time and 15% taken by the ten largest. The input for sequencing was CD4+ or CD8+ T cells sorted from blood, taken in a trial of the OX40 agonist ivuxolimab. These TCRs come from an adult with an advanced solid tumor such as melanoma, head and neck, liver or kidney cancer.

The chain carries TRBV7-6 and TRBJ2-2, with D hard to call. Looked up from germline, CDR1 is SGHVS and CDR2 is FNYEAQ. This CDR3 has 12 amino acids. V was trimmed by 8 bases and J by 4 bases, leaving 8 bases between them. The DNA of the CDR3 is TGTGCCAGCGAGAGAGGCACCGGGGAGCTGTTTTTT. It codes for CASERGTGELFF.

The gene calls are TRBV6-6 and TRBJ2-3, with a tentative D call TRBD1 (5 bases). V shed 2 bases and J shed 0 bases, with 6 bases lying between them. The length of the CDR3 is 14 residues. The germline gives CDR1 MNHNY, CDR2 SVGAGI (reference sequence). CDR3 DNA sequence: TGTGCCAGCAGTTACGACAGTAGCACAGATACGCAGTATTTT. This codes for CASSYDSSTDTQYF.